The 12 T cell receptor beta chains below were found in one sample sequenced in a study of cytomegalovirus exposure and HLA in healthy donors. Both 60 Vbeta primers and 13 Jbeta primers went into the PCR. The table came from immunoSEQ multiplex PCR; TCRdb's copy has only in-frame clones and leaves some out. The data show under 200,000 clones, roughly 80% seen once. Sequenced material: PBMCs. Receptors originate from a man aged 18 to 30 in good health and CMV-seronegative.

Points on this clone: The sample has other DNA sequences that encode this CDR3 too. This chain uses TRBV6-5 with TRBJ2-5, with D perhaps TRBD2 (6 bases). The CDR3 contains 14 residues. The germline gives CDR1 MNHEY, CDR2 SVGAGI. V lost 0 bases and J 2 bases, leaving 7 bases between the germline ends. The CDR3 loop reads CASSYSGGQETQYF. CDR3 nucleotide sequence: TGTGCCAGCAGTTACTCGGGGGGACAAGAGACCCAGTACTTC.

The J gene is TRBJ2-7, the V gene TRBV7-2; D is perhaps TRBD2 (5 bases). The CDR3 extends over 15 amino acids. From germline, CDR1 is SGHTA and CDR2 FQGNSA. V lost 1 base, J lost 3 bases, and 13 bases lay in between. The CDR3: CASSLGGSGGYEQYF. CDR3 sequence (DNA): TGTGCCAGCAGCTTAGGCGGCTCTGGAGGCTACGAGCAGTACTTC.

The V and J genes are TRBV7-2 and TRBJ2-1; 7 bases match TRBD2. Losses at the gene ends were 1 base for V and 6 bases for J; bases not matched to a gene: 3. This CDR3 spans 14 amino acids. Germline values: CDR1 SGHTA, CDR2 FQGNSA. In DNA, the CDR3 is TGTGCCAGCAGCTTAGAGGGCGGGAGCAATGAGCAGTTCTTC. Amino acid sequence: CASSLEGGSNEQFF. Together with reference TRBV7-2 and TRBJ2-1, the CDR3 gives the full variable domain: GAGVSQSPSNKVTEKGKDVELRCDPISGHTALYWYRQSLGQGLEFLIYFQGNSAPDKSGLPSDRFSAERTGGSVSTLTIQRTQQEDSAVYLCASSLEGGSNEQFFGPGTRLTVL.

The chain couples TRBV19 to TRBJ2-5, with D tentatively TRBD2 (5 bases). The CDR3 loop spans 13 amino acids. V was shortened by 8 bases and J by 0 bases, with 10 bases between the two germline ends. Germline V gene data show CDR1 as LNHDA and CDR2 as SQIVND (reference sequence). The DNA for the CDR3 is TGTGCCAGTGGGCGGGCTTACCAAGAGACCCAGTACTTC. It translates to CASGRAYQETQYF.

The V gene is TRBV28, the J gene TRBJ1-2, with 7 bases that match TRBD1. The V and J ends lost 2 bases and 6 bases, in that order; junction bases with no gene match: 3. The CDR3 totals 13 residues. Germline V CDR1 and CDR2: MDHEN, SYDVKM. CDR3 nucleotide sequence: TGTGCCAGCAGTTTAAGGGGGCAAGATGGCTACACCTTC. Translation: CASSLRGQDGYTF.

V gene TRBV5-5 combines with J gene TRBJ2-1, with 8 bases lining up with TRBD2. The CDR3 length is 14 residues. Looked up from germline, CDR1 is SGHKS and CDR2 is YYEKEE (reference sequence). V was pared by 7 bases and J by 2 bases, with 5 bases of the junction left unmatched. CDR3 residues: CASGSGRPYNEQFF. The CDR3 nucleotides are TGTGCCAGCGGGAGCGGGAGACCCTACAATGAGCAGTTCTTC.

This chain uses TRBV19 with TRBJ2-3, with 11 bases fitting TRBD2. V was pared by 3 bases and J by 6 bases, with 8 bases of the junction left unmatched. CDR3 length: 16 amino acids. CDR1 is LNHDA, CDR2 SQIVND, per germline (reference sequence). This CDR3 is CASSIRTSGRRDTQYF. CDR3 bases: TGTGCCAGTAGTATCAGAACTAGCGGGAGAAGGGATACGCAGTATTTT.

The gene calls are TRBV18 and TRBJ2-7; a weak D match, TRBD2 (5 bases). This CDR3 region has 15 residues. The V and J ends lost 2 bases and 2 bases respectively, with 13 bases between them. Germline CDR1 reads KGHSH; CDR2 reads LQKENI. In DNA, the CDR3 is TGTGCCAGCTCACCAATAGGGCGCGGGCCCTACGAGCAGTACTTC. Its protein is CASSPIGRGPYEQYF. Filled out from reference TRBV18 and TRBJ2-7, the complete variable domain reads NAGVMQNPRHLVRRRGQEARLRCSPMKGHSHVYWYRQLPEEGLKFMVYLQKENIIDESGMPKERFSAEFPKEGPSILRIQQVVRGDSAAYFCASSPIGRGPYEQYFGPGTRLTVT.

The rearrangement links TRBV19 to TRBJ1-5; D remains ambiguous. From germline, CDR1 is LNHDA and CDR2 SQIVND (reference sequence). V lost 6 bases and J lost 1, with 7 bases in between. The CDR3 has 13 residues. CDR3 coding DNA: TGTGCCAGTAGCGCGTGGAGCAATCAGCCCCAGCATTTT. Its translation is CASSAWSNQPQHF.

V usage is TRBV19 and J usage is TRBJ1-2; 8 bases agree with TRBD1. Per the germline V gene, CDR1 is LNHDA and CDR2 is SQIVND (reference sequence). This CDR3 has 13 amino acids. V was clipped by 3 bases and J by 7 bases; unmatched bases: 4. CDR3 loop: CASSMTGTGGYTF. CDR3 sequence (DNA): TGTGCCAGTAGTATGACCGGGACAGGTGGCTACACCTTC.

DNA of the CDR3: TGTGCCAGCAGCTTAATGGGACACCCGAACACTGAAGCTTTCTTT. This encodes CASSLMGHPNTEAFF. This chain links TRBV7-8 with TRBJ1-1; D is perhaps TRBD1 (6 bases). V was clipped by 2 bases and J by 1 base, with 11 bases between them. In germline, CDR1 is SGHVS, CDR2 FQNEAQ. The CDR3 covers 15 residues.

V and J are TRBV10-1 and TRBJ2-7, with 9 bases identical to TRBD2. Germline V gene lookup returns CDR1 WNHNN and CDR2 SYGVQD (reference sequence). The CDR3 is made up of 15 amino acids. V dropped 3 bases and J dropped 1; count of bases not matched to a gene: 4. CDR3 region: CASSDRTSASYEQYF. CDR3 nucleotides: TGCGCCAGCAGTGACCGGACTAGCGCTTCCTACGAGCAGTACTTC.